The TCR beta chain under discussion was sequenced for a study of shared clonotypes between healthy human individuals. Study-level findings and limits: Some clonotypes were shared by all four sorted-subset donors, while others were not shared. The non-shared ones had lower generation probabilities than the shared ones. Naive CD4 clonotype sharing across several donors was approximately 5%.

Every subset had its genomic DNA shared out evenly among several immunoSEQ plates. When replicate PCRs were run on sorted subsets, they used 150 to 200 ng DNA, 30,000 to 35,000 T cell genomes. This table comes from immunoSEQ multiplex PCR, and its TCRdb copy is limited to in-frame clones, with some not included. Altogether roughly 2.5 million clones are present, just over 90% being singletons, with the ten largest covering around 0.14%. A remark on this clone: The antigen remains undetermined.

Per germline, CDR1 SGHTA and CDR2 FQGTGA. V lost 5 bases and J lost 2; bases outside the gene matches: 2. The CDR3 contains 15 residues. This clonotype was obtained from a young man in good health. The chain couples TRBV7-3 to TRBJ2-1; 11 bases are shared with TRBD2. The sequencing input was naive CD4+ T cells sorted from blood. Subset given: CD45RA+ positively selected. The CDR3 loop is CASSALAGAYNEQFF. The DNA of the CDR3 is TGTGCCAGCAGCGCACTAGCGGGGGCCTACAATGAGCAGTTCTTC.